This T cell receptor (beta chain) came from a study of blood T cell repertoires in COVID-19. Study-wide background: Both acute and convalescent COVID-19 samples were obtained from the United States, Italy and Spain.

Here immunoSEQ multiplex PCR was the method, and the copy in TCRdb shows in-frame clones only, minus some. The sample gives about 110,000 clones, around 80% of which show up once; 4% to 5.5% is in the top ten. Germline CDR1 is SGHNT and CDR2 is YYREEE (reference sequence). This CDR3 has 16 residues. V lost 0 bases and J lost 4, with 13 bases in between. The gene calls are TRBV5-4 and TRBJ2-2; D may be TRBD1 (6 bases). The sequence was obtained from a human donor in a cohort sampled during active or convalescent COVID-19. Sequenced sample: peripheral blood. The CDR3 reads CASSLVGTQSTGELFF. DNA of the CDR3: TGTGCCAGCAGCTTGGTAGGGACACAATCCACCGGGGAGCTGTTTTTT.